The T cell receptor (beta chain) described here comes from a study of CD8 T cells in ankylosing spondylitis. With respect to this clonotype: What it binds is unknown.

Notes on the study in general: Eight highly homologous variants formed a TCR beta motif that appeared characteristic of ankylosing spondylitis blood.

After removal of 5 bases from V and 4 bases from J, the junction contained 6 bases not matched to a gene. The CDR3 contains 14 residues. The germline gives CDR1 SGHTA, CDR2 FQGNSA. Quantitative 5'-RACE was performed with molecular barcodes, and it yielded the TCR beta libraries. Each CDR3 protein is one row after TCRdb ran MiXCR on the 5' RACE reads. Of about 140,000 distinct CDR3 sequences in the sample, 7.5% to 9.5% were seen once. The sequenced sample was synovial fluid, either unsorted or a sorted T cell fraction (not recorded which). The receptor comes from a male donor with ankylosing spondylitis. V and J are TRBV7-2 and TRBJ1-1; TRBD1 matches 8 bases. CDR3 nucleotides: TGTGCCAGCAGCCGATGGACAGGGAGCACTGAAGCTTTCTTT. Encoded protein: CASSRWTGSTEAFF. Based on the CDR3 plus reference TRBV7-2 and TRBJ1-1, the full variable domain is GAGVSQSPSNKVTEKGKDVELRCDPISGHTALYWYRQSLGQGLEFLIYFQGNSAPDKSGLPSDRFSAERTGGSVSTLTIQRTQQEDSAVYLCASSRWTGSTEAFFGQGTRLTVV.